One sample yielded the 18 T cell receptor beta chains listed below, sequenced in a study of T cells in Graves' hyperthyroidism and ophthalmopathy. Amplification yielded TCR beta CDR3 regions, with RNA transcripts as the source. Primed by the HTBI set, a first-round RT-PCR was run on the TCR CDR3. One entry per CDR3 protein, called by TCRdb with MiXCR from the multiplex PCR reads. Of around 250,000 distinct CDR3 sequences listed, around 17% are singletons. The specimen was blood. The receptor set was obtained from a woman younger than 30 with Graves' ophthalmopathy.

Note on this clonotype: This may arise from a read error, as a much more abundant clone is one base away. V and J are TRBV27 and TRBJ2-7, with TRBD2 matching over 7 bases. There are 17 residues in the CDR3. CDR1 and CDR2 from the germline V gene are MNHEY and SMNVEV (reference sequence). V gave up 3 bases and J gave up 3 bases; unmatched junction bases: 14. CDR3 region: CASSFHALGRGSYEQYF. CDR3 bases: TGTGCCAGCAGTTTCCACGCGTTGGGGCGGGGGAGCTACGAGCAGTACTTC.

Many counts were recorded for this clonotype. The rearrangement links TRBV11-2 to TRBJ2-3; D remains unclear. CDR1 and CDR2 from the germline V gene are SGHAT and FQNNGV. The V end was cut by 3 bases, the J end by 2 bases, with 3 bases between. The CDR3 runs to 12 residues. The CDR3 DNA sequence: TGTGCCAGCAGCTTTGTCACAGATACGCAGTATTTT. Amino acid sequence: CASSFVTDTQYF.

By share, this clonotype ranks as medium-sized. This chain connects TRBV7-2 to TRBJ1-1; 7 bases are a match to TRBD1. Germline CDR1 and CDR2: SGHTA and FQGNSA. This CDR3 comprises 17 residues. J was trimmed by 0 bases and V by 1 base; bases with no gene match: 8. The CDR3 protein is CASSLERTGLLNTEAFF. For the CDR3, the DNA is TGTGCCAGCAGCTTAGAGCGGACAGGACTACTGAACACTGAAGCTTTCTTT.

In the case of this clonotype: With a much larger clone just one base away, this may be a read error. The rearrangement joins TRBV9 to TRBJ2-7; D not resolved. The J call may be wrong; the DNA end is better matched by TRBJ2-1. CDR3 length: 14 amino acids. In germline, CDR1 is SGDLS, CDR2 YYNGEE. The CDR3 nucleotides are TGTGCCAGCAGCGTAGGTGATGGGTCCTACGAGCAGTTCTTC. It yields the protein CASSVGDGSYEQFF.

This clonotype has ten or more counts. V usage is TRBV6-1 and J usage is TRBJ1-2; D remains ambiguous. V lost 6 bases and J lost 6, with 14 bases in between. This CDR3 spans 13 amino acids. Germline V CDR1 and CDR2: MNHNS, SASEGT. The CDR3 nucleotides are TGTGCCAGCAGACATCCGGGCCCCCATGGCTACACCTTC. Encoded protein: CASRHPGPHGYTF.

This clonotype came up many times. V is TRBV4-1 and J is TRBJ1-2, with TRBD1 identical over 12 bases. The V and J ends lost 2 bases and 3 bases, in that order; junction bases with no gene match: 10. Germline CDR1 MGHRA, CDR2 YSYEKL. The CDR3 has 18 residues. The CDR3 region is CASSQTRDRGRRDYGYTF. As DNA, the CDR3 is TGCGCCAGCAGCCAAACCCGGGACAGGGGGCGCCGGGACTATGGCTACACCTTC.

This clonotype was observed at least ten times. V and J are TRBV7-2 and TRBJ1-1; maybe TRBD1 (6 bases). Deletions cut 1 base from V and 1 base from J, with 22 bases between. Germline loops: CDR1 SGHTA, CDR2 FQGNSA. The CDR3 loop spans 19 amino acids. As DNA, the CDR3 is TGTGCCAGCAGCTTAGTATTTTTTCAGGGCAGGGGCTGGAACACTGAAGCTTTCTTT. Protein sequence: CASSLVFFQGRGWNTEAFF.

This clonotype was observed many times. The rearrangement joins TRBV6-6 to TRBJ2-7; 8 bases align to TRBD2. With 1 base clipped from V and 5 bases from J, the junction kept 16 bases outside the gene matches. CDR3 length: 18 residues. Germline CDR1 and CDR2: MNHNY and SVGAGI (reference sequence). Here the CDR3 reads CASSYLVVGSGRSHEQYF. CDR3 sequence (DNA): TGTGCCAGCAGTTACTTAGTTGTGGGCAGCGGGAGATCCCACGAGCAGTACTTC.

This clonotype was picked up many times. The chain links TRBV7-9 to TRBJ1-3; unclear D gene. From germline, CDR1 is SEHNR and CDR2 FQNEAQ (reference sequence). There are 15 residues in the CDR3. The V and J ends lost 0 bases and 1 base respectively, with 7 bases between them. The CDR3 DNA is TGTGCCAGCAGCTTAGCGATGGGGTCTGGAAACACCATATATTTT. Protein: CASSLAMGSGNTIYF.

The sample holds many counts of this clonotype. The chain uses TRBV28 and TRBJ2-3; the D gene is possibly TRBD2 (5 bases). The CDR3 has 14 amino acids. CDR1 and CDR2 (germline): MDHEN, SYDVKM. V gave up 8 bases and J gave up 2 bases, with 14 bases separating them. Here the CDR3 reads CASQTGSYTDTQYF. The CDR3 DNA sequence: TGTGCCAGCCAAACGGGGAGCTACACAGATACGCAGTATTTT. Together with reference TRBV28 and TRBJ2-3, the CDR3 gives the full variable domain: DVKVTQSSRYLVKRTGEKVFLECVQDMDHENMFWYRQDPGLGLRLIYFSYDVKMKEKGDIPEGYSVSREKKERFSLILESASTNQTSMYLCASQTGSYTDTQYFGPGTRLTVL.

The V call is TRBV20-1, the J call TRBJ2-5; TRBD2 aligns across 16 bases. After removal of 2 bases from V and 2 bases from J, the junction contained 5 bases not matched to a gene. The germline CDR1 and CDR2 sequences are DFQATT and SNEGSKA (reference sequence). CDR3 length: 17 amino acids. The CDR3 DNA reads as TGCAGTGCTAGACCCCCGGGACTAGCGGGAGGGCAAGAGACCCAGTACTTC. Protein: CSARPPGLAGGQETQYF.

The chain couples TRBV7-9 to TRBJ2-3, with D unclear. This CDR3 has 17 residues. Looked up from germline, CDR1 is SEHNR and CDR2 is FQNEAQ (reference sequence). Trimming stripped 1 base from V and 3 bases from J, with 17 bases between. The CDR3 sequence is CASSLGTVRLSTDTQYF. The CDR3 nucleotides read TGTGCCAGCAGCTTAGGGACGGTTCGACTTTCTACAGATACGCAGTATTTT.

Ten or more counts support this clonotype. The rearrangement uses TRBV20-1 and TRBJ1-1, with D unresolved. CDR3 size: 12 residues. In germline, CDR1 is DFQATT, CDR2 SNEGSKA (reference sequence). Trimming removed 0 bases at V and 8 bases at J, with 10 bases between. The CDR3 sequence is CSARDPEREAFF. In DNA form, the CDR3 reads TGCAGTGCTAGAGATCCGGAGAGGGAAGCTTTCTTT.

The genes are TRBV20-1 and TRBJ1-2; TRBD1 matches 9 bases. The CDR3 loop spans 16 amino acids. Germline-derived CDR1 and CDR2 are DFQATT and SNEGSKA (reference sequence). Trimming cost V 2 bases and J 4 bases; bases outside gene matches: 11. This CDR3 is CSARPTGTGYIYGYTF. CDR3 nucleotide sequence: TGCAGTGCTAGACCGACCGGGACAGGGTATATCTATGGCTACACCTTC.

The V and J genes are TRBV28 and TRBJ1-1, with 9 bases that match TRBD1. J was trimmed by 5 bases and V by 5 bases; bases with no gene match: 6. This CDR3 is built from 14 residues. Germline values: CDR1 MDHEN, CDR2 SYDVKM. As DNA, the CDR3 is TGTGCCAGCAGTGTGGGACAGGGTAGTACTGAAGCTTTCTTT. It yields the protein CASSVGQGSTEAFF. Supplemented by reference TRBV28 and TRBJ1-1, the full variable domain reads DVKVTQSSRYLVKRTGEKVFLECVQDMDHENMFWYRQDPGLGLRLIYFSYDVKMKEKGDIPEGYSVSREKKERFSLILESASTNQTSMYLCASSVGQGSTEAFFGQGTRLTVV.

The sample holds many counts of this clonotype. The CDR3 here is CASSLERGVYNEQFF. The CDR3 region has the DNA TGCGCCAGCAGCTTGGAGCGGGGGGTCTACAATGAGCAGTTCTTC. The rearrangement links TRBV5-1 to TRBJ2-1, with 9 bases matching TRBD2. The CDR3 contains 15 residues. The V segment lost 0 bases and the J segment 3 bases; nucleotides outside the gene matches: 1. Per germline, CDR1 SGHRS and CDR2 YFSETQ.

In this sample, this clonotype turned up many times. The J gene is TRBJ1-1, the V gene TRBV18; the match to TRBD1 covers 8 bases. CDR1 and CDR2 (germline): KGHSH, LQKENI. V was clipped by 5 bases and J by 6 bases; unmatched bases: 5. CDR3 length equals 13 residues. For the CDR3, the DNA is TGTGCCAGCTCAACACAGGGGGATTCTGAAGCTTTCTTT. Its protein is CASSTQGDSEAFF. The full variable domain, with the rest looked up from reference TRBV18 and TRBJ1-1, is NAGVMQNPRHLVRRRGQEARLRCSPMKGHSHVYWYRQLPEEGLKFMVYLQKENIIDESGMPKERFSAEFPKEGPSILRIQQVVRGDSAAYFCASSTQGDSEAFFGQGTRLTVV.

This clonotype was counted at least ten times. The CDR3 DNA follows: TGTGCCAGCACGCCAGGGGATACCAAAAACATTCAGTACTTC. Encoded protein: CASTPGDTKNIQYF. The chain joins TRBV6-1 to TRBJ2-4; D might be TRBD1 (6 bases). V lost 7 bases to trimming and J lost 2 bases, with 12 bases between them. Per germline, CDR1 MNHNS and CDR2 SASEGT. The CDR3 contains 14 residues.